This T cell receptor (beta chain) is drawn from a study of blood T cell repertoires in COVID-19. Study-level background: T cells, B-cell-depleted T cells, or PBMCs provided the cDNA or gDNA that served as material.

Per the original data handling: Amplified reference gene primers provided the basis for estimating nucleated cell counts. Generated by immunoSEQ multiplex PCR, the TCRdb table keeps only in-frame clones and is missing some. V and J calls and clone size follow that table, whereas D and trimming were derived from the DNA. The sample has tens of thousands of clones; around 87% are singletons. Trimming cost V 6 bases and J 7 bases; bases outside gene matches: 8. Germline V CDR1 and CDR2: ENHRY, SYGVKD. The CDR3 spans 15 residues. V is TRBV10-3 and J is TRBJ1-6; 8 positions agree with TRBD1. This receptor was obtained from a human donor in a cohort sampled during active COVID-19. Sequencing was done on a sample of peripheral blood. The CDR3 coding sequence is TGTGCCATCAGAGGACAGGGAAGACCCAATTCACCCCTCCACTTT. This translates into CAIRGQGRPNSPLHF.